This T cell receptor beta chain derives from a study of cytomegalovirus exposure and HLA in healthy donors. PCR employed 60 Vbeta and 13 Jbeta primers. The protocol was immunoSEQ multiplex PCR, while the TCRdb copy is restricted to in-frame clones and leaves out a portion. The table includes 100,000 or so clones, roughly 58% detected once. CDR1 and CDR2 from the germline V gene are SGHDT and YYEEEE. V was shortened by 7 bases and J by 5 bases, with 16 bases between the two germline ends. CDR3 length equals 14 residues. The genes are TRBV5-6 and TRBJ2-1; TRBD2 might be the D (5 bases). Sequencing used PBMCs. This TCR came from a woman in her twenties or thirties in good health and CMV-seropositive. The CDR3 spells CASRPRARNNEQFF. The DNA for the CDR3 is TGTGCCAGCCGACCGCGGGCCCGAAACAATGAGCAGTTCTTC.